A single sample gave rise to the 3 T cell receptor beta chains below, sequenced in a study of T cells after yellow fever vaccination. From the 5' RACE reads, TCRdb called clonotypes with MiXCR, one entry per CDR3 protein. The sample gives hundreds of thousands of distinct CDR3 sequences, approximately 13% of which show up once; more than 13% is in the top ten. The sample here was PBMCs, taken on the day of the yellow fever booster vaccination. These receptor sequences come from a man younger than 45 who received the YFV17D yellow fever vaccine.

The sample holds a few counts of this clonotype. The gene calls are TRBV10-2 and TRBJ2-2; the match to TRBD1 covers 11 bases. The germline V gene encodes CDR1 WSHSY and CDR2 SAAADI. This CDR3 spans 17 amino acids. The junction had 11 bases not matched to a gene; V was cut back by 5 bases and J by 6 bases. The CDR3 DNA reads TGCGCCAGCAGTCAGACCTCCGGGACAGGGGGATCCGGGGAGCTGTTTTTT. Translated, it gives CASSQTSGTGGSGELFF.

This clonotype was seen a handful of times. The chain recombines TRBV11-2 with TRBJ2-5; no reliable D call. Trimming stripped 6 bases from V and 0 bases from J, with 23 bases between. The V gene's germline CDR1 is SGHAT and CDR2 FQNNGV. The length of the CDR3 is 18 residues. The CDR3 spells CASSHPVRGTDYQETQYF. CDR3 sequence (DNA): TGTGCCAGCAGTCACCCCGTGCGCGGAACAGATTACCAAGAGACCCAGTACTTC.

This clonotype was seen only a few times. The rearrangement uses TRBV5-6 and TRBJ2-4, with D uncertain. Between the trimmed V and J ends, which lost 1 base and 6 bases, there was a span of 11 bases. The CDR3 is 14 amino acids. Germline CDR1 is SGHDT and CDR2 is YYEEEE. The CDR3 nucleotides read TGTGCCAGCAGCTTGTCCCGCCTAGTAAACATTCAGTACTTC. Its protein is CASSLSRLVNIQYF.